The rows below give T cell receptor beta chains drawn from one sample of a study of blood T cells in healthy people across ages. Each CDR3 protein is one row after TCRdb ran MiXCR on the 5' RACE reads. The profile shows approximately 960,000 distinct CDR3 sequences, 25% to 35% of them singletons. This sample was also put to use in a study of T cells of mothers and their children.

The sample consisted of blood. These receptors were taken from a middle-aged woman in good health. Both conserved end residues are part of each CDR3. The D gene is left open where the match is weak. Some rows mark clone size as missing; the rest say once, few, many or name a class of expanded clone.

D gene,V gene,clone size,J gene,CDR3 DNA,CDR3 protein
TRBD2,TRBV6-6,once,TRBJ2-5,TGTGCCAGCAGTTTAAGCGGGGGCGTAGATGAGCAGTACTTC,CASSLSGGVDEQYF
TRBD2,TRBV25-1,few,TRBJ2-2,TGTGCCAGCAGTGGGGGGATCTTAGCGGGGGGAATCACCGGGGAGCTGTTTTTT,CASSGGILAGGITGELFF
-,TRBV2,-,TRBJ1-2,TGTGCCAGCATCGGGGGACCGGGAGGCTTCACCTTC,CASIGGPGGFTF
-,TRBV7-9,few,TRBJ2-6,TGTGCCAGCAGCTTATCCCCGGACAGACGGTACTCTGGGGCCAACGTCCTGACTTTC,CASSLSPDRRYSGANVLTF
TRBD1,TRBV29-1,many,TRBJ1-2,TGCAGCGTTGTTGGCGGGACAGACTATGGCTACACCTTC,CSVVGGTDYGYTF
-,TRBV21-1,few,TRBJ2-5,TGTGCCAGCAGCAAAGCGCCGGGGTATGAGCAGTACTTC,CASSKAPGYEQYF
TRBD2,TRBV13,many,TRBJ2-3,TGTGCCAGCAGCTTGGGCGGGGGGGTGACAGATACGCAGTATTTT,CASSLGGGVTDTQYF
-,TRBV7-9,-,TRBJ2-1,TGTGCCAGCAGCTTAGTACCTGGGGCGGGGTGGGGGAATGAGCAGTTCTTC,CASSLVPGAGWGNEQFF
-,TRBV29-1,-,TRBJ1-1,TGCAGCGTTGTCGGAACACCCCTTGGGACTGAAGCTTTCTTT,CSVVGTPLGTEAFF
-,TRBV15,-,TRBJ1-2,TGTGCCACCAGCAGAGGAGGGACCTCTACAAGCTTGGGCTACACCTTC,CATSRGGTSTSLGYTF
-,TRBV20-1,-,TRBJ2-3,TGCAGCGCTAATGTGCAGGGGGATACGCAGTATTTT,CSANVQGDTQYF
-,TRBV28,-,TRBJ2-7,TGTGCCAGCAGTTCCCCCCTGGGTGCTTCCTACGAGCAGTACTTC,CASSSPLGASYEQYF
TRBD2,TRBV7-6,-,TRBJ2-3,TGTACCAGCAGCTTAGCGGGGTTCACAGATACGCAGTATTTT,CTSSLAGFTDTQYF
TRBD2,TRBV7-7,few,TRBJ2-1,TGTGCTAGCAGCCGCTCCGGGACTAGCGGGGTAAATGAGCAGTTCTTC,CASSRSGTSGVNEQFF
-,TRBV12-3/TRBV12-4,many,TRBJ2-5,TGTGCCAGCAGTTTAGTGACAGGCCAGGAGACCCAGTACTTC,CASSLVTGQETQYF
-,TRBV5-1,-,TRBJ1-2,TGCGCCAGCAGCTTGGTTCGGGGGTCGGGAGGCTACACCTTC,CASSLVRGSGGYTF
TRBD1,TRBV2,-,TRBJ2-2,TGTGCCAGCAGTGGGGACAGGGGGGACACCGGGGAGCTGTTTTTT,CASSGDRGDTGELFF
-,TRBV2,-,TRBJ2-3,TGTGCCACCGCGCCAGCAGATACGCAGTATTTT,CATAPADTQYF
-,TRBV7-2,-,TRBJ2-7,TGTGCCGGCAGCTTGGCCTACGAGCAGTACTTC,CAGSLAYEQYF
TRBD2,TRBV12-3/TRBV12-4,many,TRBJ2-7,TGTGCCAGCAGTTTCGGAGCGGGGTCCTACGAGCAGTACTTC,CASSFGAGSYEQYF
-,TRBV24-1,many,TRBJ2-2,TGTGCCACCAGTGATTACAGGGACACCGGGGAGCTGTTTTTT,CATSDYRDTGELFF
TRBD2,TRBV20-1,few,TRBJ2-4,TGCAGTGCCCTAAGGACTAGCGGGGGGGCCGGTCGTGAGCAGTACTTC,CSALRTSGGAGREQYF
-,TRBV5-1,many,TRBJ2-5,TGCGCCAGCAGCTTGGTGGGGGGCCACGAGACCCAGTACTTC,CASSLVGGHETQYF